A selection of T cell receptor beta chains follows, all from one sample in a study of lymphopenia after photon versus proton radiotherapy. Produced via immunoSEQ multiplex PCR; TCRdb's table is partial and in-frame only. The sample records fewer than 30,000 clones, more than 75% being singletons. This specimen was peripheral blood, taken from a patient treated with photon-based radiotherapy. Every receptor here comes from a woman between 45 and 60 years old with cholangiocarcinoma. CDR3s include the opening cysteine and the closing phenylalanine or tryptophan. D genes are given only for firm matches. Clone size, where shown, is once, few, many, or a class for clones that have expanded.

v_gene	j_gene	d_gene	abundance	CDR3nt	CDR3aa
TRBV30	TRBJ2-7	-	once	TGTGCCTGGAGAGGGGATTCCTACGAGCAGTACTTC	CAWRGDSYEQYF
TRBV2	TRBJ1-5	TRBD1	-	TGTGCCAGCAAGACAGGGTCCGCGTCCCAGCATTTT	CASKTGSASQHF
TRBV30	TRBJ1-5	-	-	TGTGCCTGGAGTGTTGGACAGAGCAATCAGCCCCAGCATTTT	CAWSVGQSNQPQHF
TRBV30	TRBJ2-7	-	few	TGTGCCTGGAGTCGTGCGACGGGCCGAAACTACGAGCAGTACTTC	CAWSRATGRNYEQYF
TRBV5-4	TRBJ1-3	-	-	TGTGCCAGCAGCCCCGAAGGAAACACCATATATTTT	CASSPEGNTIYF
TRBV10-3	TRBJ1-1	TRBD1	-	TGTGCCATCACTGCGGACAGGGGGGCCACTGAAGCTTTCTTT	CAITADRGATEAFF
TRBV7-2	TRBJ2-2	-	-	TGTGCCAGCAGCTTACTCCGGGCGGGGAGTGGCGGGGAGCTGTTTTTT	CASSLLRAGSGGELFF
TRBV5-1	TRBJ1-1	-	-	TGCGCCAGCAGCTTTAGGGGGGGCGACGGCACTGAAGCTTTCTTT	CASSFRGGDGTEAFF
TRBV7-9	TRBJ2-1	TRBD2	-	TGTGCCAGCAGCTTACCCTGGACTAGCCCTGGGCATGAGCAGTTCTTC	CASSLPWTSPGHEQFF
TRBV29-1	TRBJ1-1	-	-	TGCAGCGTTGATCGGAACACTGAAGCTTTCTTT	CSVDRNTEAFF
TRBV7-2	TRBJ1-4	-	-	TGTGCCAGCAGGAGATCAACTAATGAAAAACTGTTTTTT	CASRRSTNEKLFF
TRBV18	TRBJ1-5	-	-	TGTGCCAGCTCACCAACTTGGGAAGCCGATCAGCCCCAGCATTTT	CASSPTWEADQPQHF
TRBV30	TRBJ1-2	-	once	TGTGCCTCCCAGGGCCCAAACTATGGCTACACCTTC	CASQGPNYGYTF
TRBV5-4	TRBJ2-5	TRBD2	-	TGTGCCAGCAGCCCCCAGGGACTAGCATTGGAGACCCAGTACTTC	CASSPQGLALETQYF
TRBV28	TRBJ2-3	-	-	TGTGCCAGCATCCCTGCGGGGTGGGGGAGCAGCACAGATACGCAGTATTTT	CASIPAGWGSSTDTQYF
TRBV4-3	TRBJ1-1	-	-	TGCGCCAGCAGCCAGGAAATTAGATTGGGTGGGGGGGTCACTGAAGCTTTCTTT	CASSQEIRLGGGVTEAFF
TRBV6-6	TRBJ1-1	-	-	TGTGCCAGCATGAGGGACGGGCGTATGAACACTGAAGCTTTCTTT	CASMRDGRMNTEAFF
TRBV7-9	TRBJ1-2	-	-	TGTGCCAGCAGCTCCGCAAGGGGAGGAACGAATGGCTACACCTTC	CASSSARGGTNGYTF
TRBV5-1	TRBJ2-2	-	-	TGCGCCAGCAGCCCCCAGGGATCCGCCGGGGAGCTGTTTTTT	CASSPQGSAGELFF
TRBV6-1	TRBJ2-7	TRBD1	-	TGTGCCAGCAACCTCGCCGGGACAGGGCGGGACGAGCAGTACTTC	CASNLAGTGRDEQYF
TRBV6-1	TRBJ2-7	TRBD2	-	TGTGCCAGCAGGCGAGCGGGGGTGAACGAGCAGTACTTC	CASRRAGVNEQYF
TRBV10-1	TRBJ1-1	-	-	TGCGCCACCGTGATCATGAACACTGAAGCTTTCTTT	CATVIMNTEAFF
TRBV27	TRBJ2-1	-	-	TGTGCCAGCAGTTCACCCGGGGGGCTCTCGTACAATGAGCAGTTCTTC	CASSSPGGLSYNEQFF